This T cell receptor (beta chain) was captured by sequencing in a study of T cell responses to AZD1222 COVID-19 vaccine. General study points: The peak T cell response came first, and repertoires were sampled only after it. Spike regions recognized by vaccine-associated CD4 TCRs spanned the protein, led by 160-218 and 743-854. Possibly, clonal diversity was underestimated; donors were largely white British and included more females. Unmutated regions of variants are reportedly targeted by nearly half of spike-specific TCRs.

The method was immunoSEQ multiplex PCR; TCRdb's version includes in-frame clones alone and lacks a portion of them. The sample lists tens of thousands of clones; 70% to 90% were seen once. To note about this clone: Its antigen is unidentified.

Sequenced material: peripheral blood, taken on day 0 of AZD1222 vaccination. The TCR was taken from an adult in good health.

CDR3 loop: CASSPQRGVSRELFF. The CDR3 region has the DNA TGTGCCAGCAGCCCCCAACGGGGGGTCAGCCGGGAACTGTTTTTT. The gene calls are TRBV4-2 and TRBJ1-4; TRBD1 is a possible D gene (5 bases). Germline V lookup: CDR1 LGHNA, CDR2 YNFKEQ. Trimming cost V 4 bases and J 12 bases, with 21 bases left between them. The CDR3 runs to 15 residues.